The clone carrying this TCR beta chain was counted at least ten times. The target antigen is unknown. Axillary draining lymph nodes of breast cancer patients supplied the node samples. In TCRdb, the multiplex PCR reads were re-called with MiXCR into one record per CDR3 protein. Of 84,000 or so distinct CDR3 sequences in the sample, about 27% were seen once. Germline V gives CDR1 SGHRS, CDR2 YFSETQ. With 0 bases removed from V and 7 bases from J, the gap between germline ends came to 13 bases. This CDR3 comprises 14 residues. This record comes from a study of breast tumors, draining lymph nodes, adjacent tissues. Notes on the study in general: Findings are consistent with lymph node origin and intratumoral expansion of most tumor T cells. Tumor and nontumor repertoires were significantly more similar in luminal-like than in basal-like breast cancer.

The chain recombines TRBV5-1 with TRBJ2-5, with D unclear. The origin of this receptor is a female donor with breast cancer. Some clones in this sample may be carry-over from other donors' samples. Sequencing was carried out using axillary lymph node tissue. The CDR3 DNA reads TGCGCCAGCAGCTTGGCGACTGCGTCGGGGACCCAGTACTTC. It specifies CASSLATASGTQYF.